The entry that follows covers one T cell receptor (beta chain) sequence. Its antigen is undetermined. This likely reflects a read error, since a far larger clone is one base away. This CDR3 is also generated by other DNA sequences in the sample. The sample originates from a study of shared clonotypes between healthy human individuals. Study-level findings and limits: Measured sharing among donors was expected to vary with sequencing depth.

Germline assignment: CDR1 GTSNPN and CDR2 SVGIG (reference sequence). This CDR3 has 14 amino acids. The table came from immunoSEQ multiplex PCR; TCRdb's copy has only in-frame clones and leaves some out. Of about 460,000 clones in the sample, 60% to 80% are singletons; the top ten hold 12%. The clonotype was recovered from a woman in her forties in good health. Some clones in this sample may be carry-over from other donors' samples. The chain employs TRBV30 and TRBJ2-2; D may be TRBD1 (7 bases). Specimen: PBMCs. The CDR3: CAWAGQLDAGELLF. DNA for the CDR3: TGTGCCTGGGCGGGACAGCTTGACGCCGGGGAGCTGCTTTTT. The full variable domain, in which reference TRBV30 and TRBJ2-2 provide the parts outside the CDR3, is SQTIHQWPATLVQPVGSPLSLECTVEGTSNPNLYWYRQAAGRGLQLLFYSVGIGQISSEVPQNLSASRPQDRQFILSSKKLLLSDSGFYLCAWAGQLDAGELLFGEGSRLTVL.